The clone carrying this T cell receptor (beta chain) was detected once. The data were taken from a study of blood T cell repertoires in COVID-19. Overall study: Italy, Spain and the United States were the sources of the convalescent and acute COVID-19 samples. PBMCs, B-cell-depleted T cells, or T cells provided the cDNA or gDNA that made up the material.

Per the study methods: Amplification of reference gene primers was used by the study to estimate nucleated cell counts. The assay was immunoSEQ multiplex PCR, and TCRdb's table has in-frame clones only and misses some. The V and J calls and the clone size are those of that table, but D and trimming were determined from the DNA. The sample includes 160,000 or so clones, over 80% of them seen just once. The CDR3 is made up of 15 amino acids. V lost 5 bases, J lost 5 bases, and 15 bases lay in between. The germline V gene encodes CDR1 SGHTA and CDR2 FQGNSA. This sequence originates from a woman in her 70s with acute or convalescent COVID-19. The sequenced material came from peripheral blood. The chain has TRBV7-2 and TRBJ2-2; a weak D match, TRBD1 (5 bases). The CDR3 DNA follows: TGTGCCAGCAGCGCGCCGGGCAGGGAAACCGGGGAGCTGTTTTTT. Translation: CASSAPGRETGELFF.